The sequence of this T cell receptor beta chain was determined in a study of blood T cell repertoires in COVID-19. Trimming took 3 bases from V and 2 from J; bases not matched to a gene: 12. The CDR3 sequence is 17 residues long. Germline V gene data show CDR1 as MDHEN and CDR2 as SYDVKM. Data came from immunoSEQ multiplex PCR; TCRdb stores just in-frame clones and leaves some out. This table holds about 87,000 clones, 75% found once. Sequences were obtained from peripheral blood. This TCR derives from a woman aged 45-60 years with acute or convalescent COVID-19. V is TRBV28 and J is TRBJ2-5; 7 bases are a match to TRBD2. The CDR3 DNA reads TGTGCCAGCAGTTTCCCCTCTCAGTTGGGGGGGCAAGAGACCCAGTACTTC. Protein sequence: CASSFPSQLGGQETQYF.